These 10 T cell receptor beta chains were sequenced from one sample in a study of T-cell reconstitution after alpha-beta-depleted transplantation in children. The library targeted TCRbeta and was prepared with unique molecular identifiers. A single record per CDR3 protein comes from TCRdb applying MiXCR to the PCR reads. The sample yields roughly 74,000 distinct CDR3 sequences, roughly 18% seen once. Specimen: PBMCs, mostly from graft donor cells, collected 360 days after TCRalphabeta/CD19-depleted stem cell transplant. The receptors were gathered from a male patient aged 2-9 years who had a stem cell transplant for acute lymphoblastic leukemia, so the T cells may come from the graft donor.

The J gene is TRBJ2-3, the V gene TRBV12-3 or TRBV12-4; D is undetermined. This CDR3 spans 13 amino acids. Trimming cost V 1 base and J 2 bases, with 4 bases left between them. The CDR3 sequence: CASSLEVTDTQYF. In DNA form, the CDR3 reads TGTGCCAGCAGTTTAGAAGTCACAGATACGCAGTATTTT.

The chain combines TRBV5-8 with TRBJ2-5, with TRBD1 matching 8 bases. Unmatched junction bases numbered 4, after V lost 4 bases and J lost 5 bases. CDR3 length: 13 amino acids. Per the germline V gene, CDR1 is SGHTS and CDR2 is YDEGEE. This chain's CDR3 is CASSHRGWETQYF. In DNA, the CDR3 is TGTGCCAGCAGCCACAGGGGGTGGGAGACCCAGTACTTC.

This clonotype has ten or more counts. This chain uses TRBV18 with TRBJ2-1, with a possible D match to TRBD2 (5 bases). CDR1 and CDR2 from the germline V gene are KGHSH and LQKENI. This CDR3 has 15 residues. V was cut by 3 bases and J by 5 bases, with 14 bases left in between. CDR3 DNA: TGTGCCAGCTCACCCCTCACCGGGAAGCACAATGAGCAGTTCTTC. It yields the protein CASSPLTGKHNEQFF.

This clonotype was counted ten times or more. The chain employs TRBV5-1 and TRBJ2-7, with 8 bases that match TRBD2. The CDR3 is 14 residues long. In germline, CDR1 is SGHRS, CDR2 YFSETQ. Losses at the gene ends were 5 bases for V and 3 bases for J; bases not matched to a gene: 7. The CDR3 DNA sequence: TGCGCCAGCAGTTATAGCGGGATTAGCTACGAGCAGTACTTC. It specifies CASSYSGISYEQYF.

Only a few counts were recorded for this clonotype. The chain combines TRBV24-1 with TRBJ2-1, with D possibly TRBD2 on 5 matching bases. The CDR3 is made up of 13 amino acids. Germline-derived CDR1 and CDR2 are KGHDR and SFDVKD. V was shortened by 8 bases and J by 4 bases, with 11 bases between the two germline ends. In DNA form, the CDR3 reads TGTGCCACCAAAGGCGGGCTATACAATGAGCAGTTCTTC. Its protein product is CATKGGLYNEQFF.

This clonotype was found a few times. The chain couples TRBV5-1 to TRBJ2-4; perhaps TRBD1 as D (6 bases). Trimming shortened V by 1 base and J by 1 base, and 9 bases separated the two germline ends. Germline-derived CDR1 and CDR2 are SGHRS and YFSETQ. The CDR3 loop spans 15 amino acids. CDR3 loop: CASSLLQGAKNIQYF. DNA of the CDR3: TGCGCCAGCAGCTTGCTGCAGGGGGCCAAAAACATTCAGTACTTC.

This clonotype has a handful of counts. The V gene is TRBV6-1, the J gene TRBJ1-2; possible D gene TRBD1, 6 bases. The CDR3 is made up of 15 amino acids. Trimming shortened V by 1 base and J by 1 base, and 10 bases separated the two germline ends. Germline lookup yields CDR1 MNHNS and CDR2 SASEGT. CDR3 nucleotides: TGTGCCAGCAGTGAAGGGGGACAAATTAACTATGGCTACACCTTC. As protein: CASSEGGQINYGYTF.

This sequence joins TRBV2 and TRBJ1-1; D is uncertain. V lost 6 bases and J lost 7, with 3 bases in between. This CDR3 spans 9 amino acids. Germline assignment: CDR1 SNHLY and CDR2 FYNNEI. The CDR3: CASRGEAFF. DNA for the CDR3: TGTGCCAGCAGGGGTGAAGCTTTCTTT.

The J gene is TRBJ2-3, the V gene TRBV6-5; D possibly corresponds to TRBD2 (5 bases). The CDR3 is 13 amino acids. In germline, CDR1 is MNHEY, CDR2 SVGAGI. Trimming stripped 3 bases from V and 4 bases from J, with 8 bases between. The CDR3 DNA follows: TGTGCCAGCAGTTATCTGAGGGCAGATACGCAGTATTTT. This gives the protein CASSYLRADTQYF.

This clonotype was seen a few times. This chain connects TRBV10-1 to TRBJ2-7; D not resolved. CDR3 length equals 14 residues. V dropped 0 bases and J dropped 3 bases, with 9 bases sitting between them. From germline, CDR1 is WNHNN and CDR2 SYGVQD (reference sequence). The CDR3 DNA reads TGCGCCAGCAGTGAGTCGGCACAGCTCTACGAGCAGTACTTC. As protein: CASSESAQLYEQYF.